Listed below are T cell receptor beta chains from one sample, sequenced in a study of cytomegalovirus exposure and HLA in healthy donors. Here immunoSEQ multiplex PCR was the method, and the copy in TCRdb shows in-frame clones only, minus some. This sample has about 160,000 clones, with 84% found just once. The sequenced sample was PBMCs. These receptors were obtained from a man aged 30 to 39 in good health and CMV-seropositive. CDR3s include the opening cysteine and the closing phenylalanine or tryptophan. The order of the fields is clone size, V gene, J gene, D gene, CDR3 DNA, CDR3 protein. D genes are given only for firm matches. Clone size is stated in some rows and not others, as once, few, many or a class when expanded.

once	TRBV5-4	TRBJ2-6	.	TGCGCCAGCAGCCAAGAACAGGGAACCGGGGCCAACGTCCTGACTTTC	CASSQEQGTGANVLTF
.	TRBV5-6	TRBJ2-2	TRBD1	TGTGCCAGCAGCGAATGGACAGGGGGCGACACCGGGGAGCTGTTTTTT	CASSEWTGGDTGELFF
few	TRBV18	TRBJ1-6	TRBD1	TGTGCCAGCTCTAACCTAGACAGGGGAAATTCACCCCTCCACTTT	CASSNLDRGNSPLHF
.	TRBV6-5	TRBJ2-2	.	TGTGCCAGCAGTTACTCCGTGGGGGCGCGTTCCGGGGAGCTGTTTTTT	CASSYSVGARSGELFF
.	TRBV4-1	TRBJ2-7	.	TGCGCCAGCAGCCAAGATGGAGGGGTCTACGAGCAGTACTTC	CASSQDGGVYEQYF
.	TRBV29-1	TRBJ2-1	TRBD1	TGCAGCGTTCCGGGACAGGGGTATCATGAGCAGTTCTTC	CSVPGQGYHEQFF
.	TRBV7-9	TRBJ2-1	TRBD1	TGTGCCAGCAGCTTAGGGGACAGGGGAAAGAATGAGCAGTTCTTC	CASSLGDRGKNEQFF
.	TRBV28	TRBJ2-4	.	TGTGCCATCAACCCCAGGGCCAAAAACATTCAGTACTTC	CAINPRAKNIQYF
once	TRBV7-3	TRBJ2-3	.	TGTGCCAGCAGCTTATCAGAAAGCACAGATACGCAGTATTTT	CASSLSESTDTQYF
.	TRBV10-3	TRBJ2-5	TRBD2	TGTGCCATCAGACAGCGGGGCCAAGAGACCCAGTACTTC	CAIRQRGQETQYF
few	TRBV9	TRBJ1-3	TRBD1	TGTGCCAGCAGCGTAACCGGGACAGGAGGGGGAAACACCATATATTTT	CASSVTGTGGGNTIYF
.	TRBV6-5	TRBJ1-1	TRBD1	TGTGCCAGCAGTCGGACAGGGGCTGGTAACACTGAAGCTTTCTTT	CASSRTGAGNTEAFF
.	TRBV7-9	TRBJ2-2	TRBD1	TGTGCCAGCAGGCGTCGGGACAGTGTCACCGGGGAGCTGTTTTTT	CASRRRDSVTGELFF
few	TRBV2	TRBJ1-6	TRBD1	TGTGCCAGCAGCGTAGGGACAGGCGACAATTCACCCCTCCACTTT	CASSVGTGDNSPLHF
.	TRBV6-5	TRBJ1-4	TRBD1	TGTGCCAGCAGGGGGACAGGGAAGGAAAAACTGTTTTTT	CASRGTGKEKLFF
.	TRBV11-1	TRBJ1-1	.	TGTGCCAGCAGCCCCCGTCTCAACACTGAAGCTTTCTTT	CASSPRLNTEAFF
.	TRBV9	TRBJ2-3	TRBD2	TGTGCCAGCAGCGTTACTAGCGGGGCCTCTAGCACAGATACGCAGTATTTT	CASSVTSGASSTDTQYF
.	TRBV11-3	TRBJ1-1	TRBD1	TGTGCCAGCAGCTTAAACGGGGTTAGAGGGACAGGGCAGGCTTTCTTT	CASSLNGVRGTGQAFF
.	TRBV10-3	TRBJ1-5	.	TGTGCCATCAGTCCGGGGGTCAATCAGCCCCAGCATTTT	CAISPGVNQPQHF
.	TRBV30	TRBJ1-1	.	TGTGCCTGGAGTGTAAGCTTGAACACTGAAGCTTTCTTT	CAWSVSLNTEAFF
.	TRBV5-5	TRBJ1-2	.	TGTGCCAGCAGCTTATCAGCAGGGCGAGGCTATGGCTACACCTTC	CASSLSAGRGYGYTF
.	TRBV28	TRBJ2-1	.	TGTGCCAGCAGTTTACGCATGACGGGCAATGAGCAGTTCTTC	CASSLRMTGNEQFF
once	TRBV5-1	TRBJ2-3	TRBD2	TGCGCCAGCAGCTTGGCCGGAGCGGGAGGGGTAGATACGCAGTATTTT	CASSLAGAGGVDTQYF
.	TRBV10-3	TRBJ2-5	TRBD1	TGTGCCATCAGTGAGTCCTGGCAGGGGGAGAAAGAGACCCAGTACTTC	CAISESWQGEKETQYF
.	TRBV4-3	TRBJ2-5	.	TGCGCCAGCAGCCAAGAGGGAGATCCTCAAGAGACCCAGTACTTC	CASSQEGDPQETQYF
.	TRBV27	TRBJ2-7	TRBD2	TGTGCCAGCAGTAGGACTAGCGGGGGCCCGGGGGAGCAGTACTTC	CASSRTSGGPGEQYF
.	TRBV5-4	TRBJ1-4	.	TGTGCCAGCAGCCCGACAGCAACTAATGAAAAACTGTTTTTT	CASSPTATNEKLFF
.	TRBV9	TRBJ2-7	TRBD1	TGTGCCAGCAGCCCGGCCGGGACAGGGGGTCCCGGCGAGCAGTACTTC	CASSPAGTGGPGEQYF
.	TRBV7-8	TRBJ2-2	TRBD2	TGTGCCAGCAGCTTAGCGTCTAGCGGGGAAAACACCGGGGAGCTGTTTTTT	CASSLASSGENTGELFF
few	TRBV7-8	TRBJ1-2	.	TGTGCCAGCAGCGACAGCTATAACTATGGCTACACCTTC	CASSDSYNYGYTF
.	TRBV30	TRBJ1-4	.	TGTGCCTGGAGTATGGGGACTGCTAATGAAAAACTGTTTTTT	CAWSMGTANEKLFF
.	TRBV7-2	TRBJ2-5	.	TGTGCCAGCAGCCCCACCCGGGAGACCCAGTACTTC	CASSPTRETQYF
.	TRBV7-7	TRBJ2-3	TRBD2	TGTGCCAGCAGCCGACTAGCGGGGCAATCAGATACGCAGTATTTT	CASSRLAGQSDTQYF
.	TRBV13	TRBJ2-7	.	TGTGCCAGCAGCTCCGCCGGCTACGAGCAGTACTTC	CASSSAGYEQYF
.	TRBV6-1	TRBJ1-2	.	TGTGCCAGCACCCAAGACCTGACAGGTTCATATGGCTACACCTTC	CASTQDLTGSYGYTF
.	TRBV5-4	TRBJ2-2	.	TGTGCCAGCAGCACGGGGGGCCCGAACACCGGGGAGCTGTTTTTT	CASSTGGPNTGELFF
.	TRBV28	TRBJ2-1	.	TGTGCCAGCAGCCCTTACAATGAGCAGTTCTTC	CASSPYNEQFF
.	TRBV30	TRBJ2-7	.	TGTGCCTGGAGCGAGACTTCCGGTATCCAGCAGTACTTC	CAWSETSGIQQYF
.	TRBV28	TRBJ2-2	.	TGTGCCAGCAGTCGTGCGTGGAGGAACACCGGGGAGCTGTTTTTT	CASSRAWRNTGELFF
.	TRBV6-5	TRBJ2-1	TRBD2	TGTGCCAGCAGTTCGAGACTAGCCAGCTCCTACAATGAGCAGTTCTTC	CASSSRLASSYNEQFF
.	TRBV5-1	TRBJ2-1	TRBD1	TGCGCCAGCAGCTTATACAGGGGTCGGAATGAGCAGTTCTTC	CASSLYRGRNEQFF
.	TRBV28	TRBJ1-1	TRBD1	TGTGCCAGCAGGCCCGGGACAGGGGGTCTGAACACTGAAGCTTTCTTT	CASRPGTGGLNTEAFF
.	TRBV5-1	TRBJ2-5	.	TGCGCCAGCAGCTCACAGGGTCTGGCAGAGACCCAGTACTTC	CASSSQGLAETQYF
.	TRBV7-6	TRBJ2-3	TRBD2	TGTGCCAGCAGCCTCCGACTAGCCGGGGCAGATACGCAGTATTTT	CASSLRLAGADTQYF
.	TRBV10-3	TRBJ2-1	TRBD2	TGTGCCATCAGTGAGTCGCCAGCGGGGGCCTACAATGAGCAGTTCTTC	CAISESPAGAYNEQFF
.	TRBV4-1	TRBJ2-7	.	TGCGCCAGCAGCCGAAGCGGACAGTTAGTCCACGAGCAGTACTTC	CASSRSGQLVHEQYF
.	TRBV19	TRBJ2-3	TRBD2	TGTGCCAGTAGTATAGGGGTAGCGGGGGGCACAGATACGCAGTATTTT	CASSIGVAGGTDTQYF
few	TRBV19	TRBJ1-1	.	TGTACCAGTAACCCCCTCGGGACTGGGGACACTGAAGCTTTCTTT	CTSNPLGTGDTEAFF
.	TRBV6-5	TRBJ1-1	.	TGTGCCAGCAGTTACTCCCAAGGGGGGGACACTGAAGCTTTCTTT	CASSYSQGGDTEAFF
.	TRBV28	TRBJ2-5	TRBD2	TGTGCCAGCAGTTCCCCGATTAGCGGGGGGCGAGAGACCCAGTACTTC	CASSSPISGGRETQYF
.	TRBV2	TRBJ1-1	TRBD1	TGTGCCAGCAGCGCAACAGGGGCCCCCACTGAAGCTTTCTTT	CASSATGAPTEAFF
.	TRBV5-1	TRBJ1-3	.	TGCGCCAGCAGCTTCCGGGACAATGCTGATGGAAACACCATATATTTT	CASSFRDNADGNTIYF
.	TRBV5-1	TRBJ2-1	.	TGCGCCAGCAGCTTGGCCCGAGGCCGCCCTGCCTACAATGAGCAGTTCTTC	CASSLARGRPAYNEQFF
.	TRBV7-2	TRBJ2-1	TRBD2	TGTGCCAGCAGAAAGCGGGACTTCCTGGATGAGCAGTTCTTC	CASRKRDFLDEQFF